Listed below are T cell receptor beta chains from one sample, sequenced in a study of T cells in Graves' hyperthyroidism and ophthalmopathy. Each CDR3 protein gets one entry after TCRdb re-called the multiplex PCR reads with MiXCR. The data show around 280,000 distinct CDR3 sequences, around 13% seen once. The sequenced sample was blood. The receptors shown here come from a woman aged 35 to 49 with Graves' hyperthyroidism. The CDR3 runs from the conserved cysteine through the conserved F or W. D genes are given only for firm matches. Rows may omit the clone size; those that give it use once, few, many or a size class.

clone_size d_call j_call v_call cdr3_nt cdr3_aa
many TRBD2 TRBJ2-7 TRBV6-1 TGTGCCAGCAGTGCCGAGCGGGGCCCCTACGAGCAGTACTTC CASSAERGPYEQYF
NA NA TRBJ2-5 TRBV9 TGTGCCAGCAGCGTAGGGACAGCGTACCAAGAGACCCAGTACTTC CASSVGTAYQETQYF
many TRBD1 TRBJ2-7 TRBV13 TGTGCCAGCAGCTTGAACAGGGGGTCCTTTTACGAGCAGTACTTC CASSLNRGSFYEQYF
many TRBD1 TRBJ1-5 TRBV28 TGTGCCAGCAGGGGACAGTTTGACCAGCCCCAGCATTTT CASRGQFDQPQHF
many NA TRBJ1-2 TRBV28 TGTGCCAGCACCGACACGGGGCAGTTGTCGGGCTACACCTTC CASTDTGQLSGYTF
many NA TRBJ2-3 TRBV6-1 TGTGCCAGCAGTGCTAGACAGACAGATACGCAGTATTTT CASSARQTDTQYF
many NA TRBJ1-6 TRBV27 TGTGCCAGCATGAGACAGCTAAATTCACCCCTCCACTTT CASMRQLNSPLHF
many NA TRBJ1-3 TRBV12-3/TRBV12-4 TGTGCCAGCAAAACAGATCACTCTGGAAACACCATATATTTT CASKTDHSGNTIYF
NA NA TRBJ1-2 TRBV19 TGTGCCAGTAGTTCCCAGGGGCCCGGAAGGGCTGGCTACACCTTC CASSSQGPGRAGYTF
NA TRBD2 TRBJ2-1 TRBV24-1 TGTGCCACCTGTAAGCGGGCGGGGGGGAAGCAGTTCTTC CATCKRAGGKQFF
many NA TRBJ2-1 TRBV12-3/TRBV12-4 TGTGCCAGCAGCGGACAGTACAATGAGCAGTTCTTC CASSGQYNEQFF
NA NA TRBJ2-1 TRBV29-1 TGCAGCGCTCGAAGTATCCATGAGCAGTTCTTC CSARSIHEQFF
many NA TRBJ1-4 TRBV25-1 TGTGCCAGCACCGGGGGGGGTGCAACTAATGAAAAACTGTTTTTT CASTGGGATNEKLFF
many NA TRBJ2-1 TRBV30 TGTGCCTGGAGTGTAGGGGATGCTGAGCAGTTCTTC CAWSVGDAEQFF
many NA TRBJ2-1 TRBV5-1 TGCGCCAGCAGTTTGCCCTCAGGGCCGGGGAATGAGCAGTTCTTC CASSLPSGPGNEQFF
many NA TRBJ2-7 TRBV7-9 TGTGCCAGCAGCCCAGCCGACCAGAGCTCCTACGAGCAGTACTTC CASSPADQSSYEQYF
NA NA TRBJ2-3 TRBV29-1 TGCAGCGTTTCCCGGGACAACACAGATACGCAGTATTTT CSVSRDNTDTQYF
NA TRBD2 TRBJ2-7 TRBV20-1 TGCAGTGCTCCCAGACTAGCGGGAGCCTCGGGGGAGCAGTACTTC CSAPRLAGASGEQYF
few NA TRBJ1-1 TRBV5-8 TGTGCCAGCAGCAGCGTAGGGTACACTGAAGCTTTCTTT CASSSVGYTEAFF
many TRBD2 TRBJ2-7 TRBV11-2 TGTGCCAGCAGCAGGCGAATAGCGGGAGTCGACGAGCAGTACTTC CASSRRIAGVDEQYF
few TRBD1 TRBJ1-4 TRBV5-1 TGCGCCAGCAGCTCGGGACAGAATAATGAAAAACTGTTTTTT CASSSGQNNEKLFF
many NA TRBJ2-3 TRBV2 TGTGCCAGCATTCTAGCGAAAGATACGCAGTATTTT CASILAKDTQYF
many NA TRBJ2-7 TRBV27 TGTGCCAGCAGTTTACGGCCCGTGGGCGGATACGAGCAGTACTTC CASSLRPVGGYEQYF
NA NA TRBJ1-2 TRBV5-6 TGTGCCAGCAGCAATCTACAGATCCACTATGATGGCTACACCTTC CASSNLQIHYDGYTF
few TRBD2 TRBJ2-3 TRBV3-1 TGTGCCAGCAGCCAAGGACTAGCGGGAGGGCCGGGGGATACGCAGTATTTT CASSQGLAGGPGDTQYF
few TRBD1 TRBJ2-3 TRBV24-1 TGTGCCACCAGTGATCGGACAGGAGCTAGCACAGATACGCAGTATTTT CATSDRTGASTDTQYF
few NA TRBJ2-3 TRBV18 TGTGCCAGCTCACCACCTAGCTACACAGATACGCAGTATTTT CASSPPSYTDTQYF
many NA TRBJ1-2 TRBV11-3 TGTGCCAGCAGCTACCGGGCGCGTCAAGACTATGGCTACACCTTC CASSYRARQDYGYTF
many TRBD1 TRBJ1-6 TRBV2 TGTGCCAGCAGTCGGGACAGGGGGCGAACAAGGAATTCACCCCTCCACTTT CASSRDRGRTRNSPLHF
many TRBD2 TRBJ2-3 TRBV20-1 TGCAGTGCTTCCGTACTAGCGGGAGGGACAGATACGCAGTATTTT CSASVLAGGTDTQYF
many NA TRBJ1-5 TRBV27 TGTGCCAGCAGTTTACCGAATCAGCCCCAGCATTTT CASSLPNQPQHF
few NA TRBJ2-1 TRBV9 TGTGCCAGCAGCGGAGAAGGCGTAATCCGCTCCTACAATGAGCAGTTCTTC CASSGEGVIRSYNEQFF
many TRBD1 TRBJ2-3 TRBV5-1 TGCGCCAGCAGCTTGGACAGGGGGCGAGATACGCAGTATTTT CASSLDRGRDTQYF
NA TRBD2 TRBJ2-7 TRBV7-9 TGTGCCAGCAGCTTGGGACTAGCGGGCCCCTACAATGAGCAGTACTTC CASSLGLAGPYNEQYF
many NA TRBJ2-5 TRBV7-9 TGTGCCAGCAGCTTGGGGTTAGGGGAAGGAGAAGAGACCCAGTACTTC CASSLGLGEGEETQYF
many TRBD2 TRBJ2-1 TRBV29-1 TGCAGCGTTGATAGCGGGATCGACGAGCAGTTCTTC CSVDSGIDEQFF
many NA TRBJ2-7 TRBV6-1 TGTGCCAGCAGTTCTAGGGGGTACGAGCAGTACTTC CASSSRGYEQYF
many NA TRBJ1-2 TRBV3-1 TGTGCCAGCAGCGCTTCGGGGCGATTGTATGGCTACACCTTC CASSASGRLYGYTF
few NA TRBJ2-2 TRBV19 TGTGCCAGTAGTCCTCAGGGGCAGGGGAACACCGGGGAGCTGTTTTTT CASSPQGQGNTGELFF
many NA TRBJ1-2 TRBV2 TGTGCCAGCAGCCAGGGTTTGGAACAGCCAAACTATGGCTACACCTTC CASSQGLEQPNYGYTF
many NA TRBJ2-3 TRBV5-5 TGTGCCAGCAGCTCCGGGACTCCACGGGCAGATACGCAGTATTTT CASSSGTPRADTQYF
many NA TRBJ2-7 TRBV28 TGTGCCAGCAGGGAGCAGGGAAACTACGAGCAGTACTTC CASREQGNYEQYF
many TRBD1 TRBJ1-2 TRBV7-9 TGTGCCAGCAGGCACTCGGACAGGGAGGGATATGGCTACACCTTC CASRHSDREGYGYTF
once TRBD2 TRBJ2-7 TRBV28 TGTGCCAGCAGTCCTATCGGACTAGCGGGAGCAGGCGAGCAGTACTTC CASSPIGLAGAGEQYF
many NA TRBJ1-2 TRBV2 TGTGCCAGCAGTGAAAGACAGTTCCGAGATGGCTACACCTTC CASSERQFRDGYTF
NA TRBD2 TRBJ2-1 TRBV5-1 TGCGCCACCAGACTAGCGGTAAACAATGAGCAGTTCTTC CATRLAVNNEQFF
many TRBD2 TRBJ2-5 TRBV15 TGTGCCACCAGCAGAGACTCTAGCGGGAGCGGGGAGGTGGACTTC CATSRDSSGSGEVDF
many NA TRBJ1-3 TRBV10-3 TGTGCCATCAGCATAACGGGAAACACCATATATTTT CAISITGNTIYF
many TRBD2 TRBJ2-5 TRBV30 TGTGCCTGGACCAATGGACTAGCGGGAGGAGAGACCCAGTACTTC CAWTNGLAGGETQYF
many NA TRBJ2-1 TRBV5-5 TGTGCCAGCAGCGGGGGGGCAGGGGGCTACAATGAGCAGTTCTTC CASSGGAGGYNEQFF
few NA TRBJ1-1 TRBV7-9 TGTGCCAGCAGCGAACTCTCGTCGTACACTGAAGCTTTCTTT CASSELSSYTEAFF
many NA TRBJ1-3 TRBV19 TGTGCCAGTATGGGGACGGACGCTGGAAACACCATATATTTT CASMGTDAGNTIYF
many TRBD2 TRBJ2-1 TRBV28 TGTGCCAGCAGTTTCGGGACTAGAAGGGACAATGAGCAGTTCTTC CASSFGTRRDNEQFF
NA TRBD2 TRBJ2-1 TRBV30 TGTGCCTTTAAGGAGCCGCTAGCGGGAGGCAAAAACAATGAGCAGTTCTTC CAFKEPLAGGKNNEQFF
many NA TRBJ2-3 TRBV10-1 TGCGCCAGCAGTGAGTCGTCTACCTCGCGCACAGATACGCAGTATTTT CASSESSTSRTDTQYF
many TRBD1 TRBJ2-7 TRBV6-1 TGTGCCAGCAGTCGAAAACCGGGACAGGGGGGGGAGCAGTACTTC CASSRKPGQGGEQYF
few NA TRBJ2-3 TRBV20-1 TGCAGTGCTTCAGGCGGGCCCCGGAGCACAGATACGCAGTATTTT CSASGGPRSTDTQYF